The 22 T cell receptor beta chains reported below all come from one sample, sequenced in a study of blood T cell repertoires in COVID-19. TCRdb's copy holds only in-frame clones and misses some; the assay was immunoSEQ multiplex PCR. The profile shows approximately 300,000 clones, roughly 87% of them singletons. The sequenced material came from peripheral blood. Source of these receptors: a man aged 50 or older with active or convalescent COVID-19.

This chain uses TRBV9 with TRBJ1-6, with D unresolved. The CDR3 runs 15 residues. The germline V gene encodes CDR1 SGDLS and CDR2 YYNGEE. The V gene lost 3 bases and the J gene lost 7 bases, with 14 bases spanning the gap. In nucleotides, the CDR3 is TGTGCCAGCAGCGCGGGGAGTTTAGCCAATTCACCCCTCCACTTT. The encoded protein is CASSAGSLANSPLHF.

The J gene is TRBJ2-3, the V gene TRBV29-1; D remains unclear. Germline values: CDR1 SQVTM, CDR2 ANQGSEA. V lost 3 bases and J lost 2, with 12 bases in between. The CDR3 is 14 amino acids. The CDR3 loop reads CSVDAVPSTDTQYF. The CDR3 nucleotides read TGCAGCGTTGATGCAGTACCATCCACAGATACGCAGTATTTT.

The gene calls are TRBV18 and TRBJ1-6; 7 bases match TRBD1. Trimming cost V 4 bases and J 0 bases; bases outside gene matches: 9. Looked up from germline, CDR1 is KGHSH and CDR2 is LQKENI. The CDR3 runs to 18 residues. The CDR3: CASSLQGGPGSYNSPLHF. In DNA, the CDR3 is TGTGCCAGCTCACTTCAGGGGGGCCCGGGCTCCTATAATTCACCCCTCCACTTT.

This clone was counted a single time. The rearrangement uses TRBV6-1 and TRBJ2-7, with 14 bases lining up with TRBD2. The CDR3 sequence is 16 residues long. After removal of 4 bases from V and 4 bases from J, the junction contained 6 bases not matched to a gene. CDR1 MNHNS and CDR2 SASEGT come from the germline V gene. CDR3 residues: CASSGAGTSGSYEQYF. CDR3 in DNA: TGTGCCAGCAGTGGGGCAGGGACTAGCGGGAGTTACGAGCAGTACTTC.

CDR3 residues: CASSFEGYEQYF. Written as DNA, the CDR3 is TGTGCCAGCAGCTTTGAGGGCTACGAGCAGTACTTC. The chain employs TRBV11-2 and TRBJ2-7; D may be TRBD2 (5 bases). The germline V gene encodes CDR1 SGHAT and CDR2 FQNNGV. The CDR3 runs 12 residues. Trimming left V 3 bases short and J 3 bases short, with 6 bases between.

The chain combines TRBV7-6 with TRBJ2-3; 15 nucleotides align to TRBD2. This CDR3 contains 16 residues. Losses at the gene ends were 4 bases for V and 4 bases for J; bases not matched to a gene: 3. Looked up from germline, CDR1 is SGHVS and CDR2 is FNYEAQ. CDR3 bases: TGTGCCAGCAGCTCGGGACTAGCGGGGGGCCCAGATACGCAGTATTTT. Its protein is CASSSGLAGGPDTQYF.

The chain links TRBV4-2 to TRBJ2-5; D remains ambiguous. V was shortened by 0 bases and J by 5 bases, with 13 bases between the two germline ends. Germline V gene lookup returns CDR1 LGHNA and CDR2 YNFKEQ. The CDR3 is 15 amino acids. The CDR3 sequence: CASSQEPLARETQYF. CDR3 DNA sequence: TGTGCCAGCAGCCAAGAGCCCTTGGCGCGGGAGACCCAGTACTTC.

The rearrangement joins TRBV6-5 to TRBJ1-1, with TRBD1 matching 12 bases. From germline, CDR1 is MNHEY and CDR2 SVGAGI. The CDR3 is made up of 15 amino acids. Trimming took 2 bases from V and 7 from J; bases not matched to a gene: 5. CDR3 amino acids: CASSYGGQGAVEAFF. Here the CDR3 DNA reads TGTGCCAGCAGTTACGGGGGACAGGGGGCGGTTGAAGCTTTCTTT.

The CDR3 nucleotides are TGCGCCAGCAGCTTAGGGACTAGCGGAGGGGAAGATACGCAGTATTTT. Translation: CASSLGTSGGEDTQYF. This chain uses TRBV5-1 with TRBJ2-3, with 11 bases matching TRBD2. This CDR3 has 16 amino acids. J lost 5 bases, V lost 2 bases, and 7 bases had no gene match. Germline V gene data show CDR1 as SGHRS and CDR2 as YFSETQ.

This rearrangement joins TRBV5-6 to TRBJ2-4; TRBD1 matches at 9 bases. This CDR3 region has 15 residues. The V and J ends lost 2 bases and 5 bases, in that order; junction bases with no gene match: 5. Germline CDR1 and CDR2: SGHDT and YYEEEE. The CDR3 is CASSLLTGGENIQYF. CDR3 nucleotide sequence: TGTGCCAGCAGCTTACTTACAGGGGGCGAAAACATTCAGTACTTC.

This clone was found a few times. The J gene is TRBJ1-5, the V gene TRBV2, with D possibly TRBD1 on 5 matching bases. The CDR3 covers 14 residues. Germline V gives CDR1 SNHLY, CDR2 FYNNEI. V was pared by 1 base and J by 5 bases, with 9 bases between. The DNA for the CDR3 is TGTGCCAGCAGTGAAGGCAGGGAGGATCAGCCCCAGCATTTT. This encodes CASSEGREDQPQHF. The full variable domain, rest sourced from reference TRBV2 and TRBJ1-5, is EPEVTQTPSHQVTQMGQEVILRCVPISNHLYFYWYRQILGQKVEFLVSFYNNEISEKSEIFDDQFSVERPDGSNFTLKIRSTKLEDSAMYFCASSEGREDQPQHFGDGTRLSIL.

The J gene is TRBJ2-1, the V gene TRBV7-2, with D maybe TRBD2 (5 bases). This CDR3 spans 13 amino acids. V dropped 7 bases and J dropped 4 bases, with 11 bases sitting between them. CDR1 SGHTA and CDR2 FQGNSA come from the germline V gene. CDR3 sequence reads: CASTPRAYNEQFF. CDR3 DNA sequence: TGTGCCAGCACCCCGCGGGCTTACAATGAGCAGTTCTTC. Drawing the rest from reference TRBV7-2 and TRBJ2-1, the complete variable domain is GAGVSQSPSNKVTEKGKDVELRCDPISGHTALYWYRQSLGQGLEFLIYFQGNSAPDKSGLPSDRFSAERTGGSVSTLTIQRTQQEDSAVYLCASTPRAYNEQFFGPGTRLTVL.

V usage is TRBV5-1 and J usage is TRBJ1-2; possibly TRBD1 for D (5 bases). The CDR3 is 14 amino acids. The germline V gene has CDR1 SGHRS and CDR2 YFSETQ. The ends were cut back, 4 bases at V and 4 bases at J, with 14 bases in the middle. DNA of the CDR3: TGCGCCAGCAGCCACTTCGACAGTATCTATGGCTACACCTTC. Its protein is CASSHFDSIYGYTF.

V usage is TRBV18 and J usage is TRBJ2-7; 9 bases are shared with TRBD1. CDR1 and CDR2 from the germline V gene are KGHSH and LQKENI. V dropped 4 bases and J dropped 1; count of bases not matched to a gene: 8. CDR3 size: 16 residues. The CDR3 here is CASSHAHRGRSYEQYF. In DNA, the CDR3 is TGTGCCAGCTCACATGCCCACAGGGGGCGTTCCTACGAGCAGTACTTC.

The chain is built from TRBV27 and TRBJ1-5; D is ambiguous. The CDR3 runs to 16 residues. The ends were cut back, 2 bases at V and 0 bases at J, with 11 bases in the middle. The germline gives CDR1 MNHEY, CDR2 SMNVEV (reference sequence). CDR3 nucleotides: TGTGCCAGCAGTTTACTACCGCCCGATAGCAATCAGCCCCAGCATTTT. This translates into CASSLLPPDSNQPQHF.

This chain joins TRBV28 and TRBJ1-2; tentatively, D is TRBD1 (6 bases). The V gene lost 5 bases and the J gene lost 5 bases, with 12 bases spanning the gap. Looked up from germline, CDR1 is MDHEN and CDR2 is SYDVKM. CDR3 length equals 13 residues. DNA for the CDR3: TGTGCCAGCAGTGAACGACAGGCTTATGGCTACACCTTC. Protein sequence: CASSERQAYGYTF.

V is TRBV28 and J is TRBJ2-7; 7 nucleotides match TRBD1. Losses at the gene ends were 6 bases for V and 4 bases for J; bases not matched to a gene: 6. The CDR3 is 13 amino acids. The germline CDR1 and CDR2 sequences are MDHEN and SYDVKM. The CDR3 loop is CASRTGSTYEQYF. As DNA, the CDR3 is TGTGCCAGCAGGACAGGGTCGACTTACGAGCAGTACTTC.

The rearrangement links TRBV7-9 to TRBJ1-1; D unresolved. The V and J ends lost 3 bases and 3 bases respectively, with 8 bases between them. The CDR3 runs 13 residues. The germline V gene encodes CDR1 SEHNR and CDR2 FQNEAQ (reference sequence). The CDR3 region is CASSFAGDTEAFF. CDR3 coding DNA: TGTGCCAGCAGCTTCGCAGGCGACACTGAAGCTTTCTTT.

This chain uses TRBV4-3 with TRBJ1-1; 9 bases fit TRBD1. The CDR3 totals 17 residues. In germline, CDR1 is LGHNA, CDR2 YSLEER. V lost 1 base, J lost 2 bases, and 8 bases stayed unmatched. The CDR3 nucleotides read TGCGCCAGCAGCCAAGGGGGACAGGGTGATTTAAACACTGAAGCTTTCTTT. Its translation is CASSQGGQGDLNTEAFF.

This chain uses TRBV11-2 with TRBJ1-4, with D uncertain. Germline V gives CDR1 SGHAT, CDR2 FQNNGV. Trimming shortened V by 1 base and J by 8 bases, and 14 bases separated the two germline ends. The CDR3 is made up of 15 amino acids. In DNA, the CDR3 is TGTGCCAGCAGCTTAGTGAGGAGATCATACGAAAAACTGTTTTTT. It is translated as CASSLVRRSYEKLFF.

The chain recombines TRBV11-2 with TRBJ2-1; D is possibly TRBD1 (6 bases). Germline CDR1 reads SGHAT; CDR2 reads FQNNGV. This CDR3 has 13 residues. Trimming stripped 3 bases from V and 9 bases from J, with 12 bases between. CDR3 protein: CASSFSDSTEQFF. The CDR3 DNA sequence: TGTGCCAGCAGCTTTTCGGACAGCACTGAGCAGTTCTTC.

In its sample, this clone was seen many times. The CDR3 bases are TGTGCCAGCAGCCAAGACAGGGAGAGGAACATTCAGTACTTC. The encoded protein is CASSQDRERNIQYF. The rearrangement joins TRBV7-9 to TRBJ2-4, with 7 bases that match TRBD1. This CDR3 has 14 residues. J was trimmed by 7 bases and V by 5 bases; bases with no gene match: 8. CDR1 and CDR2 from the germline V gene are SEHNR and FQNEAQ (reference sequence). The variable domain in full, completed from reference TRBV7-9 and TRBJ2-4, reads DTGVSQNPRHKITKRGQNVTFRCDPISEHNRLYWYRQTLGQGPEFLTYFQNEAQLEKSRLLSDRFSAERPKGSFSTLEIQRTEQGDSAMYLCASSQDRERNIQYFGAGTRLSVL.